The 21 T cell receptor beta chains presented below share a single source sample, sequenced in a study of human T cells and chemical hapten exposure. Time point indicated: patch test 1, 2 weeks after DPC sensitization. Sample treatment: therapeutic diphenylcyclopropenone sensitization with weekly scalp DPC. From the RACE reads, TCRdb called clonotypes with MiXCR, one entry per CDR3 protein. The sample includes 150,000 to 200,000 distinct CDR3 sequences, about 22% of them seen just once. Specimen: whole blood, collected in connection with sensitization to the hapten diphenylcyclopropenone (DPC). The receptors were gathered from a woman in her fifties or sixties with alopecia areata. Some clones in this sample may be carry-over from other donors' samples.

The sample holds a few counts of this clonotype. The chain's CDR3 is CASSASQGARSYGYTF. The CDR3 bases are TGTGCCAGCAGCGCAAGTCAGGGGGCGCGAAGCTATGGCTACACCTTC. The chain is built from TRBV9 and TRBJ1-2; the match to TRBD1 covers 8 bases. V shed 3 bases and J 4 bases; nucleotides not matched to a gene: 11. Germline loops: CDR1 SGDLS, CDR2 YYNGEE. The CDR3 loop spans 16 amino acids.

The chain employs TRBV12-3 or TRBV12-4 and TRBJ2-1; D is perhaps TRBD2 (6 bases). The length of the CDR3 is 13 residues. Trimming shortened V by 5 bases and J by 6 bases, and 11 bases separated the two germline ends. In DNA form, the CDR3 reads TGTGCCAGCAGTCCCGCCGGGGGCAATGAGCAGTTCTTC. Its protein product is CASSPAGGNEQFF.

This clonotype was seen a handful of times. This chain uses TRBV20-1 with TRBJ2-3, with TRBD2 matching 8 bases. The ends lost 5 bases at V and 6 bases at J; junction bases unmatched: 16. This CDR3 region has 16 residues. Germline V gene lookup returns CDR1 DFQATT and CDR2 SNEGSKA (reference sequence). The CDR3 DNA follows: TGCAGTGCTGGCGATACCGGGACTAGGGAAGGCGATACGCAGTATTTT. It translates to CSAGDTGTREGDTQYF.

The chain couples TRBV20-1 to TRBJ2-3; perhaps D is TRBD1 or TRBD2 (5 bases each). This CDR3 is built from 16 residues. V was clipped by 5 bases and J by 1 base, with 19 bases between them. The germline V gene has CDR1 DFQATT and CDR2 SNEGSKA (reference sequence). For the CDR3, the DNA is TGCAGTGCTCCCCGGGGACCGGGGCCCCGCACAGATACGCAGTATTTT. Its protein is CSAPRGPGPRTDTQYF.

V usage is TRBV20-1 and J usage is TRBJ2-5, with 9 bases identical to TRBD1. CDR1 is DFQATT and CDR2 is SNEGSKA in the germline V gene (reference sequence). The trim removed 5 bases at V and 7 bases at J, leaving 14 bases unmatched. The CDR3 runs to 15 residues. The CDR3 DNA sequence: TGCAGTGCTCACCAGTCGGGACAGGGAGTGGGGACCCAGTACTTC. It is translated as CSAHQSGQGVGTQYF.

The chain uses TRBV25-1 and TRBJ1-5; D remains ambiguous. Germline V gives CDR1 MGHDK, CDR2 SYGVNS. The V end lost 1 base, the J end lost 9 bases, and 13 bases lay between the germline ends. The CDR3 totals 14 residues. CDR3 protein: CASSESGSGRPQHF. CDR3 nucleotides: TGTGCCAGCAGTGAATCGGGCAGCGGTAGGCCCCAGCATTTT.

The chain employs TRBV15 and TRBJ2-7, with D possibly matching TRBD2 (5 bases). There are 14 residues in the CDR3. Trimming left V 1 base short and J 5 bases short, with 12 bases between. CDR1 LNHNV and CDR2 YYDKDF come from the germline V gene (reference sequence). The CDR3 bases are TGTGCCACCAGCAGAGTTCAGATCGGGGACGAGCAGTACTTC. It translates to CATSRVQIGDEQYF.

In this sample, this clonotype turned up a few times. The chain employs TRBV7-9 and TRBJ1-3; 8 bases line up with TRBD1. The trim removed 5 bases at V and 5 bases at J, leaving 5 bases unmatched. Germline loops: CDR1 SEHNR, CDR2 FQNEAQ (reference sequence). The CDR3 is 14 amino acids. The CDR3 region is CASSPGQGRNTIYF. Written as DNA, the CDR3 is TGTGCCAGCAGCCCCGGACAGGGACGAAACACCATATATTTT.

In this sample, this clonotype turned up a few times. The CDR3 DNA reads as TGCAGTGCTAGAGATTTACAGGGCCGCACAGATACGCAGTATTTT. This sequence encodes CSARDLQGRTDTQYF. This sequence joins TRBV20-1 and TRBJ2-3, with D possibly matching TRBD1 (6 bases). The CDR3 has 15 residues. The V end was cut by 0 bases, the J end by 1 base, with 11 bases between. Germline lookup yields CDR1 DFQATT and CDR2 SNEGSKA (reference sequence).

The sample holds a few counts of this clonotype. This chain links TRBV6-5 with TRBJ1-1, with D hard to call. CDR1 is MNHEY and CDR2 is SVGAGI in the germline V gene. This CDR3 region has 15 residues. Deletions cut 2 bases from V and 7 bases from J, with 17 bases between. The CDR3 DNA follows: TGTGCCAGCAGTTACCAGCCAACCGGGTTAAATGAAGCTTTCTTT. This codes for CASSYQPTGLNEAFF.

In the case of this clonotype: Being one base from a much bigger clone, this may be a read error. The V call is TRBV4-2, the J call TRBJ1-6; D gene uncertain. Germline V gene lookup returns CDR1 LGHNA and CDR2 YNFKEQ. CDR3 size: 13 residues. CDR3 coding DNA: TGTGTCAGCAGCCAAGTCAATGATTCACCCCTCCACTTT. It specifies CVSSQVNDSPLHF.

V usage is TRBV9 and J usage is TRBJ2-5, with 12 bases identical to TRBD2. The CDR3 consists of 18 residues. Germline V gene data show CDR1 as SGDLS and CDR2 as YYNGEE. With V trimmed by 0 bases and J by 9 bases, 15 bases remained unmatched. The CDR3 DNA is TGTGCCAGCAGCGTAGGCCCCGGGACTAGCGGGTCCGATCCGTCCCAGTACTTC. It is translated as CASSVGPGTSGSDPSQYF.

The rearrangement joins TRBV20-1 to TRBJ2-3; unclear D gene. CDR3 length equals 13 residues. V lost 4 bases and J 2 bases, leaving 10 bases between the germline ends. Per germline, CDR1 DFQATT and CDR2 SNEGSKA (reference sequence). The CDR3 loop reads CSATGSSTDTQYF. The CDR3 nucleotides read TGCAGTGCTACGGGTTCCTCCACAGATACGCAGTATTTT.

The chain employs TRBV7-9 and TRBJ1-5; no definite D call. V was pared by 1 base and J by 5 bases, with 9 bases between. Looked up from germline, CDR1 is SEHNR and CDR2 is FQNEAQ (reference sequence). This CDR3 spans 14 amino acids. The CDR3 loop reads CASSLGGAYQPQHF. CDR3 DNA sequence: TGTGCCAGCAGCTTAGGCGGAGCCTATCAGCCCCAGCATTTT. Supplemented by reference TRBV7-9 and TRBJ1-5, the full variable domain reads DTGVSQNPRHKITKRGQNVTFRCDPISEHNRLYWYRQTLGQGPEFLTYFQNEAQLEKSRLLSDRFSAERPKGSFSTLEIQRTEQGDSAMYLCASSLGGAYQPQHFGDGTRLSIL.

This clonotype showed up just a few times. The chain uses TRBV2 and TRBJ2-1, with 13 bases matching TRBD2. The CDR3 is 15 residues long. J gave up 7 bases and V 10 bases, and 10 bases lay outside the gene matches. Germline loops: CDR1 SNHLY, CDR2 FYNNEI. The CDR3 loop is CATNVRTSGSNEQFF. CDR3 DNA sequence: TGTGCCACCAACGTTAGGACTAGCGGGAGTAATGAGCAGTTCTTC.

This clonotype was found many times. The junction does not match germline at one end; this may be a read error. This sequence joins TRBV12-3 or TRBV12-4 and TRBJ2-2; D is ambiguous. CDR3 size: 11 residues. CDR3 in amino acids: CASSFAGELFF. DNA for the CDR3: TGCGCCAGCAGCTTTGCCGGGGAGCTGTTTTTT.

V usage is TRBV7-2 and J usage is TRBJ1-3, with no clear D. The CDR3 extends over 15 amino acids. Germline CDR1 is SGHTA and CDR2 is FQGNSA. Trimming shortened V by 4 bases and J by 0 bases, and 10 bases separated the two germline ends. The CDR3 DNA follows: TGTGCCAGCAGCTCCGCCCGGGGCTCTGGAAACACCATATATTTT. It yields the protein CASSSARGSGNTIYF.

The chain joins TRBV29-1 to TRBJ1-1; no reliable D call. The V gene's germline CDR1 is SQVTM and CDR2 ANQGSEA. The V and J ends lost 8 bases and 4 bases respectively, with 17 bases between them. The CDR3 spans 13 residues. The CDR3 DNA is TGCAGCTCAAACAAACTAGAGCGCACTGAAGCTTTCTTT. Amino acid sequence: CSSNKLERTEAFF.

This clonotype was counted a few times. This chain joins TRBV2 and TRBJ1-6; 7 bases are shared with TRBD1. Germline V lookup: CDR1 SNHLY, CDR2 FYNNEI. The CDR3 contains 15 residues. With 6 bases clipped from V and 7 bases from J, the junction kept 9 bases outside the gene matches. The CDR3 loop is CASSFTTGANSPLHF. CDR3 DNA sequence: TGTGCCAGCAGCTTCACTACAGGGGCGAATTCACCCCTCCACTTT.

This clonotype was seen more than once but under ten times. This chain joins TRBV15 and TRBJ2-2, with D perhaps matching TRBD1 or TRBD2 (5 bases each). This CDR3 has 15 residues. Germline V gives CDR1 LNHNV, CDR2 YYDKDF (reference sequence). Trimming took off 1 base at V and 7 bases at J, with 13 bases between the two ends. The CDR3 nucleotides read TGTGCCACCAGCAGAGTTCACGGGGCCATCGGGGAGCTGTTTTTT. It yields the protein CATSRVHGAIGELFF.

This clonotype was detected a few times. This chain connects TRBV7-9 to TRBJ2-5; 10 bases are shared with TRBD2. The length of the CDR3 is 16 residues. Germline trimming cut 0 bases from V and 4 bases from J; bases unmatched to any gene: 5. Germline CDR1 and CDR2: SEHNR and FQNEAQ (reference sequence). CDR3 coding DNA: TGTGCCAGCAGCTTAGCCAGCGGGGGGGGGAGAGAGACCCAGTACTTC. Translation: CASSLASGGGRETQYF.